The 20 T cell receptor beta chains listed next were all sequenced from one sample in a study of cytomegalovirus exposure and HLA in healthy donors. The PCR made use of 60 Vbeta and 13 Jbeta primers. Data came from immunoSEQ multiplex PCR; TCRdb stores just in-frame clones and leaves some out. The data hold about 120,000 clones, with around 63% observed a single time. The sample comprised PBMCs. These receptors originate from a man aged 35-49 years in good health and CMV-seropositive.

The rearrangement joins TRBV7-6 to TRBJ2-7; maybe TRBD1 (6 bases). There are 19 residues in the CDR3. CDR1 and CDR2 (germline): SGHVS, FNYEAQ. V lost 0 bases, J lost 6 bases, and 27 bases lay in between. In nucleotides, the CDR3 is TGTGCCAGCAGCTTAGCGAAAATTAGACCCCGGGACACGAGGGGCGAGCAGTACTTC. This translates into CASSLAKIRPRDTRGEQYF.

The CDR3 DNA is TGTGCCAGTAGTTGGCGGGGGGATTCACCCCTCCACTTT. This encodes CASSWRGDSPLHF. V and J are TRBV19 and TRBJ1-6; D may be TRBD1 (5 bases). Germline values: CDR1 LNHDA, CDR2 SQIVND (reference sequence). The CDR3 has 13 residues. The V and J ends lost 5 bases and 8 bases respectively, with 10 bases between them. The entire variable domain, with the rest obtained from reference TRBV19 and TRBJ1-6, is as follows: DGGITQSPKYLFRKEGQNVTLSCEQNLNHDAMYWYRQDPGQGLRLIYYSQIVNDFQKGDIAEGYSVSREKKESFPLTVTSAQKNPTAFYLCASSWRGDSPLHFGNGTRLTVT.

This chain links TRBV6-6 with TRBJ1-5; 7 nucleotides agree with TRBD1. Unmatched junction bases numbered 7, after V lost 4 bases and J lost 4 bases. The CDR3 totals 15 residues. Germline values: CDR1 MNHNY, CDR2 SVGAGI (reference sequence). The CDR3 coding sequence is TGTGCCAGCAGTTCACAGGGGTTTAAGAATCAGCCCCAGCATTTT. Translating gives CASSSQGFKNQPQHF.

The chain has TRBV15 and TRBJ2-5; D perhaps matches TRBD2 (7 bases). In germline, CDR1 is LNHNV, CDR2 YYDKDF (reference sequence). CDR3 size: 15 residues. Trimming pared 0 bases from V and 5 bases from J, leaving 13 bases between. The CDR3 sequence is CATSRDLAGAETQYF. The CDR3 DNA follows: TGTGCCACCAGCAGAGATCTGGCGGGGGCGGAGACCCAGTACTTC.

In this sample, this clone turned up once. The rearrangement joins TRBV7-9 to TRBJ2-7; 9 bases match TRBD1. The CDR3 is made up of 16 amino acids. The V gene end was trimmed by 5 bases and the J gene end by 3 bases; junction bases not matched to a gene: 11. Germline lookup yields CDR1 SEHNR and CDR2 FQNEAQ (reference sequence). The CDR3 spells CASSKWRGQGIYEQYF. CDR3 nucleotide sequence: TGTGCCAGCAGCAAATGGCGGGGACAGGGAATCTACGAGCAGTACTTC.

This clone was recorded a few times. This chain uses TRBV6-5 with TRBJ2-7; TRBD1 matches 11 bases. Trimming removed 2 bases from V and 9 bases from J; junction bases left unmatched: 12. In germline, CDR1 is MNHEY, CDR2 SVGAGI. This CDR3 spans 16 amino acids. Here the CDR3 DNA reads TGTGCCAGCAGTTACGGAGGTGGACAGGGGGCACGGTCGCAGTACTTC. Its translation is CASSYGGGQGARSQYF.

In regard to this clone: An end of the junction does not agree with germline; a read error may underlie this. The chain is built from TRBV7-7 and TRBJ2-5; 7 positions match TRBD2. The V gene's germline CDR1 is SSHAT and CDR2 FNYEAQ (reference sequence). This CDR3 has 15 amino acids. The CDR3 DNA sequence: TGTGCTAGCAGCTTACAGCACGGGGAGGGGGAGACCCAGTACTTC. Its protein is CASSLQHGEGETQYF.

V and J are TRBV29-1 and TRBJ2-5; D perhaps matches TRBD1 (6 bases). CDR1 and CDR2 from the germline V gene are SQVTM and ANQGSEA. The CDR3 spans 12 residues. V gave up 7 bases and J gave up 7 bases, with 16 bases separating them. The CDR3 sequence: CSAEGDKGTQYF. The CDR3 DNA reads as TGCAGCGCCGAGGGGGATAAAGGGACCCAGTACTTC.

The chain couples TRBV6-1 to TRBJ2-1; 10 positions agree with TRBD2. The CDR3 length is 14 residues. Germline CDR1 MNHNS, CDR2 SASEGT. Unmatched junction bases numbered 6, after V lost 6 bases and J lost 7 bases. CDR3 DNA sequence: TGTGCCAGCAGCCCCGGACTAGCGGTAAATGAGCAGTTCTTC. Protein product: CASSPGLAVNEQFF.

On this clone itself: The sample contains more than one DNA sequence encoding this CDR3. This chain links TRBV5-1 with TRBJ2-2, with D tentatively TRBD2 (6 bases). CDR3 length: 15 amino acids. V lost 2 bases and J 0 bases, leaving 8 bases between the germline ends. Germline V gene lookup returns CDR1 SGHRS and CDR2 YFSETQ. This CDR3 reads CASSLAGTNTGELFF. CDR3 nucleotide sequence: TGCGCCAGCAGCTTAGCGGGCACGAACACCGGGGAGCTGTTTTTT.

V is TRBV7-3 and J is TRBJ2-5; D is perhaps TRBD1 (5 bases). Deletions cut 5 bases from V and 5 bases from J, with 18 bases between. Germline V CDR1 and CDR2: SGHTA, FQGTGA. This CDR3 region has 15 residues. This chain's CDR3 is CASSPGWVVPETQYF. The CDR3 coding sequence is TGTGCCAGCAGCCCAGGGTGGGTCGTCCCGGAGACCCAGTACTTC.

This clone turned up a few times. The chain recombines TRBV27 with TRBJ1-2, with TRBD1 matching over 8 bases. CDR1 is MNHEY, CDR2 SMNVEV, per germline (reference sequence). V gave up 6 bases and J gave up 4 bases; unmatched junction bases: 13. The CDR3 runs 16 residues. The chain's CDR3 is CASSSLSGTGGYGYTF. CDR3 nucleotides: TGTGCCAGCAGCTCCCTCTCCGGGACAGGCGGCTATGGCTACACCTTC.

Here the CDR3 reads CAISGDRATNEKLFF. The DNA for the CDR3 is TGTGCCATCAGTGGGGACAGGGCAACTAATGAAAAACTGTTTTTT. This chain links TRBV10-3 with TRBJ1-4, with 9 bases lining up with TRBD1. CDR1 is ENHRY, CDR2 SYGVKD, per germline. The CDR3 consists of 15 residues. V lost 4 bases to trimming and J lost 0 bases; unmatched junction nucleotides: 0.

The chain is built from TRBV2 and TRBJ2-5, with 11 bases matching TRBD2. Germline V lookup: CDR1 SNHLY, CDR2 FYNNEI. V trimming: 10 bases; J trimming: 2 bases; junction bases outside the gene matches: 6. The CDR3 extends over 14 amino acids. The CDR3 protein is CATTGLAEQETQYF. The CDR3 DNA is TGTGCCACCACGGGACTAGCGGAACAAGAGACCCAGTACTTC. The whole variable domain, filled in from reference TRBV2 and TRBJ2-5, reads EPEVTQTPSHQVTQMGQEVILRCVPISNHLYFYWYRQILGQKVEFLVSFYNNEISEKSEIFDDQFSVERPDGSNFTLKIRSTKLEDSAMYFCATTGLAEQETQYFGPGTRLLVL.

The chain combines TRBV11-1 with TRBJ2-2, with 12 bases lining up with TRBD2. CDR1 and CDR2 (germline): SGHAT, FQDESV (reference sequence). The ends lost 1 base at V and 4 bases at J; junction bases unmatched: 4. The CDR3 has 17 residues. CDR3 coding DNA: TGTGCCAGCAGCTTAGGACTAGCGGGGGCCAGCACCGGGGAGCTGTTTTTT. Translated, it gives CASSLGLAGASTGELFF. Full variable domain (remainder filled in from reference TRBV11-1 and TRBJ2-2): EAEVAQSPRYKITEKSQAVAFWCDPISGHATLYWYRQILGQGPELLVQFQDESVVDDSQLPKDRFSAERLKGVDSTLKIQPAELGDSAMYLCASSLGLAGASTGELFFGEGSRLTVL.

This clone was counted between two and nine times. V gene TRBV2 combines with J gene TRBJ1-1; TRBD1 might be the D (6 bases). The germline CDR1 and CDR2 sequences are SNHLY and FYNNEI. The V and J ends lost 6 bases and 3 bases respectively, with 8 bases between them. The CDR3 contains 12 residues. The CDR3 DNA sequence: TGTGCCAGCAGACAGGGCGACACTGAAGCTTTCTTT. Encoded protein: CASRQGDTEAFF. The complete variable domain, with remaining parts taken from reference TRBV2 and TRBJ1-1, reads EPEVTQTPSHQVTQMGQEVILRCVPISNHLYFYWYRQILGQKVEFLVSFYNNEISEKSEIFDDQFSVERPDGSNFTLKIRSTKLEDSAMYFCASRQGDTEAFFGQGTRLTVV.

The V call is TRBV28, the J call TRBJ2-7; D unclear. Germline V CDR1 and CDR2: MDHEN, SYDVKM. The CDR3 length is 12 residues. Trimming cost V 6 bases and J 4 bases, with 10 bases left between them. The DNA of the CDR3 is TGTGCCAGCAGAACGGCCGGGTACGAGCAGTACTTC. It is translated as CASRTAGYEQYF.

The CDR3 DNA reads TGTGCCAGCAGATTCTCGGGGGCCAACGTCCTGACTTTC. Translating it yields CASRFSGANVLTF. V gene TRBV11-2 combines with J gene TRBJ2-6; D unresolved. V was pared by 6 bases and J by 4 bases, with 7 bases between. CDR3 length: 13 residues. The germline V gene has CDR1 SGHAT and CDR2 FQNNGV.

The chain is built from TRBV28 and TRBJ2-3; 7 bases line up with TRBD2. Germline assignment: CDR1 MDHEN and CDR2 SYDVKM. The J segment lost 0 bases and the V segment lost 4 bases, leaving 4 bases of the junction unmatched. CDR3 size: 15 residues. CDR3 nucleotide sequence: TGTGCCAGCAGTTCCCCGACTAGCAGCACAGATACGCAGTATTTT. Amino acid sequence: CASSSPTSSTDTQYF.

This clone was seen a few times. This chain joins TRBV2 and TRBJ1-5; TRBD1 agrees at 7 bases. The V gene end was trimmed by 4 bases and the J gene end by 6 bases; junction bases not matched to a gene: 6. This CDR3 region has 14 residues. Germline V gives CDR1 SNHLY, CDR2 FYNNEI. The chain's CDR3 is CASSGQGRSQPQHF. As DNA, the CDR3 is TGTGCCAGCAGTGGACAGGGTAGAAGTCAGCCCCAGCATTTT.